The source of this T cell receptor (beta chain) is a study of T-cell reconstitution after alpha-beta-depleted transplantation in children. The TCRbeta library incorporated unique molecular identifiers. TCRdb processed the PCR reads anew with MiXCR; each CDR3 protein has one entry. The data contain some 520,000 distinct CDR3 sequences, 32% of them singletons. Sequencing used PBMCs from the stem cell graft donor, obtained from the stem cell graft. This clonotype was sampled from a human donor who donated a stem cell graft to a child with aplastic anemia.

The DNA for the CDR3 is TGTGCCAGCAGTGTTTTTGAGGGGAACAATGAGCAGTTCTTC. Translating gives CASSVFEGNNEQFF. The chain couples TRBV6-4 to TRBJ2-1; either TRBD1 or TRBD2 may fit D (5 bases each). Trimming cost V 4 bases and J 5 bases, with 12 bases left between them. Germline V gene data show CDR1 as MRHNA and CDR2 as SNTAGT. The CDR3 has 14 amino acids.